These T cell receptor beta chains were read from a single sample in a study of T-cell reconstitution after alpha-beta-depleted transplantation in children. TCRdb reanalysed the PCR reads using MiXCR and keeps one entry per CDR3 protein. The table shows approximately 630,000 distinct CDR3 sequences, with around 13% occurring only once. The sample here was PBMCs, taken before TCRalphabeta/CD19-depleted stem cell transplant. The receptor set was obtained from a girl aged 2-10 years with congenital amegakaryocytic thrombocytopenia, due to receive a stem cell transplant. The CDR3 runs from the conserved cysteine through the conserved F or W. D genes are given only for firm matches. Expanded clones are given a class, and other clones once, few, many or no size at all.

-	TRBV3-1	TRBJ2-7	-	TGTGCCAGCAGATCGCGTCTAGCGCTCGAGCAGTACTTC	CASRSRLALEQYF
-	TRBV3-1	TRBJ2-7	TRBD2	TGTGCCAGCAGCACAACCTCACTATTGGGACGCGGGGGACTATACGAGCAGTACTTC	CASSTTSLLGRGGLYEQYF
-	TRBV20-1	TRBJ2-1	TRBD2	TGCAGTGCTAAAAGGGGACTAGCGGGGAACAATGAGCAGTTCTTC	CSAKRGLAGNNEQFF
few	TRBV12-3/TRBV12-4	TRBJ2-3	-	TGTGCCAGCAGTAGCACTCGGAGAGGATTTGGAGGGCCCTCAGATACGCAGTATTTT	CASSSTRRGFGGPSDTQYF
many	TRBV20-1	TRBJ2-5	-	TGCAGTGCTAGATACGAGACCCAGTACTTC	CSARYETQYF
many	TRBV5-5	TRBJ1-2	-	TGTGCCAGCAGCTTTGGGGTAGGGGCTATCTATGGCTACACCTTC	CASSFGVGAIYGYTF
-	TRBV9	TRBJ2-5	-	TGTGCCAGCAGCGACTCAGAGACCCAGTACTTC	CASSDSETQYF
-	TRBV2	TRBJ2-7	-	TGTGCCAGCAGTGAAACACCCCTCGTTGGTGGCGAGCAGTACTTC	CASSETPLVGGEQYF
-	TRBV20-1	TRBJ2-3	TRBD2	TGCAGTGCTCTCCCGGGACTAGTAAGTTGGACAGATACGCAGTATTTT	CSALPGLVSWTDTQYF
many	TRBV7-9	TRBJ2-7	TRBD1	TGTGCCAGCAGCTCAATCCCGGGACAGGGGATATACGAGCAGTACTTC	CASSSIPGQGIYEQYF